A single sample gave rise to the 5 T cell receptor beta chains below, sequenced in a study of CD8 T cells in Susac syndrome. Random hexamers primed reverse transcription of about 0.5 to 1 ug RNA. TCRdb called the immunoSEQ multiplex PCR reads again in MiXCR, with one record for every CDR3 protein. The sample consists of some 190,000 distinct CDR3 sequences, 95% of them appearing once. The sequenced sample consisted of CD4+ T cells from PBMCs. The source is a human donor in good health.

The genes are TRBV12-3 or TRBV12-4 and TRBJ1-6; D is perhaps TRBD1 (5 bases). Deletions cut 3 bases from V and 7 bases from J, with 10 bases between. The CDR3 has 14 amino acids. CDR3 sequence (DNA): TGTGCCAGCAGTTTTTGGGGGACGAATTCACCCCTCCACTTT. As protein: CASSFWGTNSPLHF.

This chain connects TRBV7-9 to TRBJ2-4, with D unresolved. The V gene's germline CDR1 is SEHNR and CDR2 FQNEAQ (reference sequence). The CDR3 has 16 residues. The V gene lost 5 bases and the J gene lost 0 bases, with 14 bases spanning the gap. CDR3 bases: TGTGCCAGCAGCCCTGACATCCGACTAGCCAAAAACATTCAGTACTTC. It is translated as CASSPDIRLAKNIQYF.

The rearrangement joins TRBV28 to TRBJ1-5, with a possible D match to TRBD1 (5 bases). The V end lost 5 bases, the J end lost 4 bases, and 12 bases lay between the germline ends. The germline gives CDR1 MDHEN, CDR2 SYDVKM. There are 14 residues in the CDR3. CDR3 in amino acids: CASSGINRNQPQHF. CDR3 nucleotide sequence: TGTGCCAGCAGTGGGATTAACAGGAATCAGCCCCAGCATTTT.

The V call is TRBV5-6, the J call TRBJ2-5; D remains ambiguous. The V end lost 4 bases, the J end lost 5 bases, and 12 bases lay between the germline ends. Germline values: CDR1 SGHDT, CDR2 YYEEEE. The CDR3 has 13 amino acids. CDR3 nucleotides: TGTGCCAGCAGCGTACCCCACGGGGAGACCCAGTACTTC. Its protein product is CASSVPHGETQYF.

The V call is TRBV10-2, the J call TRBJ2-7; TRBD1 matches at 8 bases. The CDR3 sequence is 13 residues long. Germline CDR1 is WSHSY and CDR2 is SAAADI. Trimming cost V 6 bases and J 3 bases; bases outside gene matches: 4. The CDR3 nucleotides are TGCGCCAGCAGGGACAGGGTCGGCTACGAGCAGTACTTC. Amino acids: CASRDRVGYEQYF.